This is a list of T cell receptor beta chains from one sample in a study of T cell responses to AZD1222 COVID-19 vaccine. Repertoires were generated with immunoSEQ multiplex PCR, while TCRdb's copy carries only in-frame clones and drops some. Here the sample spans 150,000 to 160,000 clones, around 87% being singletons. Sequences were derived from peripheral blood, sampled 28 days after the second AZD1222 dose. All receptors derive from an adult who received the AZD1222 COVID-19 vaccine. CDR3s include the opening cysteine and the closing phenylalanine or tryptophan. D genes are given only for firm matches. Where a row states a size, it is once, few, many or the class of an expanded clone; other rows omit it.

TRBJ1-3	TRBV25-1	TRBD1	-	TGTGCCAGCAGGACAGGGGCTGGAAACACCATATATTTT	CASRTGAGNTIYF
TRBJ1-2	TRBV10-3	-	-	TGTGCCACCCGAAGCGATGGGATTAACTATGGCTACACCTTC	CATRSDGINYGYTF
TRBJ2-7	TRBV10-3	-	-	TGTGCGATCGGAGGGCTCTACGAGCAGTACTTC	CAIGGLYEQYF
TRBJ1-4	TRBV19	-	-	TGTGCCAGTAGTGCCCGGGCGGAAAAACTGTTTTTT	CASSARAEKLFF
TRBJ2-3	TRBV7-9	-	-	TGTGCCAGCAGCGCGGGACGACCTTCCGGAGGGGATACGCAGTATTTT	CASSAGRPSGGDTQYF
TRBJ1-2	TRBV27	TRBD1	-	TGTGCCAGCAGTCTACAGACAGGGACTAACTATGGCTACACCTTC	CASSLQTGTNYGYTF
TRBJ2-3	TRBV29-1	-	-	TGCAGCGTTGCGACAGGTTCCGATACGCAGTATTTT	CSVATGSDTQYF
TRBJ2-7	TRBV19	-	few	TGTGCCAGTAGTATAGCATTGGGGGACTACGAGCAGTACTTC	CASSIALGDYEQYF
TRBJ1-1	TRBV18	-	-	TGTGCCAGCTCACCAAACCTGAATACTGAAGCTTTCTTT	CASSPNLNTEAFF
TRBJ2-2	TRBV6-5	TRBD1	-	TGTGCCAGCAGTTACTCGGGACAGACGAACACCGGGGAGCTGTTTTTT	CASSYSGQTNTGELFF
TRBJ2-1	TRBV5-1	TRBD2	-	TGCGCCAGCAGCTCACGCCCGGGACTAGCGGGAGCTGAGCAGTTCTTC	CASSSRPGLAGAEQFF
TRBJ1-5	TRBV28	TRBD1	-	TGTGCCAGCAGTTTAGAGCCCCGACAGGGGCAGGGTCAGCCCCAGCATTTT	CASSLEPRQGQGQPQHF
TRBJ2-2	TRBV19	TRBD2	few	TGTGCCAGTAGTATCCCCCGACTAGCGGGAGGGCGCACCGGGGAGCTGTTTTTT	CASSIPRLAGGRTGELFF
TRBJ1-3	TRBV6-1	TRBD1	-	TGTGCCAGCAGTGATGACAGGGGTTACGGAAACACCATATATTTT	CASSDDRGYGNTIYF
TRBJ1-5	TRBV5-8	-	once	TGTGCCAGCCGTAAACGCCTTGGGACTGCCAATCAGCCCCAGCATTTT	CASRKRLGTANQPQHF
TRBJ2-3	TRBV7-2	TRBD2	-	TGTGCCAGCAGCTTATATGGGGGGGGTGGATCAGATACGCAGTATTTT	CASSLYGGGGSDTQYF
TRBJ1-3	TRBV10-3	-	-	TGTGCCAGCGACTCTGGAAACACCATATATTTT	CASDSGNTIYF
TRBJ2-1	TRBV19	-	few	TGTGCCAGTAGTATCACACCCTACAATGAGCAGTTCTTC	CASSITPYNEQFF
TRBJ1-4	TRBV5-4	TRBD1	once	TGTGCCAGCAGCCCCGGACAGGGGGCAACTAATGAAAAACTGTTTTTT	CASSPGQGATNEKLFF
TRBJ1-2	TRBV15	-	-	TGTGCCACCAGCAGAGATCAAGGGGCGGGTGGCTACACCTTC	CATSRDQGAGGYTF
TRBJ2-1	TRBV24-1	TRBD2	-	TGTGCCACCAGTGACCCGGGGGGCTACAATGAGCAGTTCTTC	CATSDPGGYNEQFF
TRBJ1-5	TRBV21-1	-	few	TGTGCCAGCAGCAAAGGCCCCAGGGGCAGGAGGTTCCGTGGGGCCCAGCATTTT	CASSKGPRGRRFRGAQHF
TRBJ2-1	TRBV10-3	-	-	TGTGCCATCAGTGTCCGGTCGGGCAATGAGCAGTTCTTC	CAISVRSGNEQFF
TRBJ2-6	TRBV6-2/TRBV6-3	TRBD2	-	TGTGCCAGCAGTTCCCCGGGACTAGCGGGAGGAGTCTCTGGGGCCAACGTCCTGACTTTC	CASSSPGLAGGVSGANVLTF
TRBJ2-7	TRBV11-2	-	-	TGTGCCAGCAGCTTAGGCTCAGGGGTATCCTACGAGCAGTACTTC	CASSLGSGVSYEQYF
TRBJ1-2	TRBV19	-	-	TGTGCCAGTAGTATCCGAGCTTTGGGGGCGCTCGGCTACACCTTC	CASSIRALGALGYTF
TRBJ2-5	TRBV7-9	-	-	TGTGCCAGCAGCTCTACAGTTATCCAAGAGACCCAGTACTTC	CASSSTVIQETQYF
TRBJ2-1	TRBV6-1	-	-	TGTGCCAGCAGTGAACCGGGGGCAGGAAGGAATGAGCAGTTCTTC	CASSEPGAGRNEQFF
TRBJ1-4	TRBV7-2	-	once	TGTGCCAGCAGCCTAGATCCGGCTAATGAAAAACTGTTTTTT	CASSLDPANEKLFF
TRBJ1-4	TRBV7-2	TRBD1	few	TGTGCCAGCAGCCGTACAGGGGGCGGGGGAGGTAATGAAAAACTGTTTTTT	CASSRTGGGGGNEKLFF
TRBJ1-1	TRBV15	-	once	TGTGCCACCAGCAGAGATGGTACGGGGAACACTGAAGCTTTCTTT	CATSRDGTGNTEAFF
TRBJ1-2	TRBV30	-	once	TGTGCCTGGGGGAGGTCCTATGGCTACACCTTC	CAWGRSYGYTF
TRBJ1-2	TRBV5-4	TRBD1	-	TGTGCCAGCAGCTTGGTTGGACAGGGGGCGCTTGGCTACACCTTC	CASSLVGQGALGYTF
TRBJ1-1	TRBV9	TRBD1	-	TGTGCCAGCAGCCCAGGTACAGGGGCATACACTGAAGCTTTCTTT	CASSPGTGAYTEAFF
TRBJ2-1	TRBV11-2	TRBD2	-	TGTGCCAGCAGCTCCGGACTAGCTAGCAATGAGCAGTTCTTC	CASSSGLASNEQFF
TRBJ2-7	TRBV7-2	TRBD1	-	TGTGCCAGCAGCTTAGGGGGACAGTCCTACGAGCAGTACTTC	CASSLGGQSYEQYF
TRBJ2-5	TRBV5-1	-	-	TGCGCCAGCAGCTTGGGAGAACGTTGGACCCAGTACTTC	CASSLGERWTQYF
TRBJ1-2	TRBV28	-	-	TGTGCCAGCAGTTCGGGACATAATGGCTACACCTTC	CASSSGHNGYTF
TRBJ2-7	TRBV27	TRBD1	once	TGTGCCAGCGGGCGGGGACAGGGGTACGAGCAGTACTTC	CASGRGQGYEQYF
TRBJ1-2	TRBV5-1	-	-	TGCGCCAGCAGCTTTGACAGGCAATATGGCTACACCTTC	CASSFDRQYGYTF
TRBJ2-5	TRBV7-2	-	-	TGTGCCAGCCACCATCGGGGCACCCAAGAGACCCAGTACTTC	CASHHRGTQETQYF
TRBJ1-2	TRBV7-8	TRBD1	few	TGTGCCAGCAGCCCCCGGGACAGGGGAGCCTATGGCTACACCTTC	CASSPRDRGAYGYTF
TRBJ2-3	TRBV7-8	TRBD2	-	TGTGCCAGCAGCTTAGTAGGCACTAGCGGGAGGGCGAGGGTCACAGATACGCAGTATTTT	CASSLVGTSGRARVTDTQYF
TRBJ2-1	TRBV30	TRBD2	-	TGTGCCTGGAGGTCGCCTAGCGGGAGCTACAATGAGCAGTTCTTC	CAWRSPSGSYNEQFF
TRBJ1-2	TRBV13	TRBD1	-	TGTGCCAGCAGCTCGAGACAGGGACAGGGGGGCTACACCTTC	CASSSRQGQGGYTF
TRBJ2-7	TRBV7-9	TRBD2	-	TGTGCCAGCAGCCATCTAGCGGGAGGCTTCTACGAGCAGTACTTC	CASSHLAGGFYEQYF
TRBJ1-1	TRBV9	TRBD1	-	TGTGCCAGCGTCGGGACAGGTGCCACTGAAGCTTTCTTT	CASVGTGATEAFF
TRBJ2-4	TRBV6-6	-	-	TGTGCCAGCCTTATCAGGCAGCCGAGGGGAAACATTCAGTACTTC	CASLIRQPRGNIQYF
TRBJ1-5	TRBV5-1	-	-	TGCGCCAGCAGCTCCGGGGGGGTCAATCAGCCCCAGCATTTT	CASSSGGVNQPQHF
TRBJ2-3	TRBV19	TRBD1	-	TGTGCCAGTAGCGGGACAGCGTTTAACACAGATACGCAGTATTTT	CASSGTAFNTDTQYF
TRBJ2-5	TRBV7-2	TRBD2	few	TGTGCCAGCAGCCCCCTGGGGGGACTAGCGGTCGGGGGGGAGACCCAGTACTTC	CASSPLGGLAVGGETQYF
TRBJ2-6	TRBV10-2	-	few	TGCGCCAGCACAAGCTCTGGGGCCAACGTCCTGACTTTC	CASTSSGANVLTF
TRBJ1-1	TRBV19	-	-	TGTGCCAGTAAGAATAGTATGACGGAGAGTGAAGCTTTCTTT	CASKNSMTESEAFF
TRBJ1-2	TRBV5-4	-	-	TGTGCCAGCAGCCAAGGGACATCACTGGGCTATGGCTACACCTTC	CASSQGTSLGYGYTF
TRBJ1-6	TRBV4-1	-	-	TGCGCCAGCAGCCAAGATAAGGGTGTGGGTTCACCCCTCCACTTT	CASSQDKGVGSPLHF